The rows below give T cell receptor beta chains drawn from one sample of a study of cytotoxic CD8 clonotypes in ibrutinib-treated CLL. Generated by immunoSEQ multiplex PCR, the TCRdb table keeps only in-frame clones and is missing some. Here the sample spans 30,000 to 40,000 clones, around 70% being singletons. The sample was PBMCs, taken before ibrutinib treatment. The source is a human donor with chronic lymphocytic leukemia. Each CDR3 is given with its conserved first and last residue. A D gene is named only where the DNA matches it firmly. For some rows the clone size is stated as once, few or many, or as a class when expanded; others skip it.

TRBV18	TRBJ2-7	-	-	CASSPTVQGNHEQYF	TGTGCCAGCTCACCCACTGTTCAGGGCAACCACGAGCAGTACTTC
TRBV7-8	TRBJ2-2	TRBD1	-	CASSLRDRGLRVTGELFF	TGTGCCAGCAGCTTAAGGGACAGGGGGCTGCGAGTCACCGGGGAGCTGTTTTTT
TRBV7-6	TRBJ1-6	-	few	CASSSTESSYNSPLHF	TGTGCCAGCAGCTCCACAGAGAGCTCCTATAATTCACCCCTCCACTTT
TRBV28	TRBJ1-3	-	few	CASGTGSGNTIYF	TGTGCCAGCGGTACAGGGTCCGGAAACACCATATATTTT
TRBV19	TRBJ1-3	-	-	CASSIALVERNTIYF	TGTGCCAGTAGTATAGCTTTAGTTGAGAGAAACACCATATATTTT
TRBV4-3	TRBJ1-3	-	-	CASSQVLSGTGNTIYF	TGCGCCAGCAGCCAAGTCCTATCGGGAACTGGAAACACCATATATTTT
TRBV5-1	TRBJ2-3	TRBD2	-	CASSLARAGSGSTDTQYF	TGCGCCAGCAGCTTGGCCCGGGCAGGTAGCGGGAGCACAGATACGCAGTATTTT
TRBV6-5	TRBJ2-5	-	-	CASQRGGWETQYF	TGTGCCAGCCAAAGAGGGGGTTGGGAGACCCAGTACTTC
TRBV5-6	TRBJ1-5	-	-	CASSLSYSNQPQHF	TGTGCCAGCAGCCTCTCCTATAGCAATCAGCCCCAGCATTTT
TRBV6-5	TRBJ2-3	-	-	CASSYGTPGDTQYF	TGTGCCAGCAGTTACGGGACTCCCGGGGATACGCAGTATTTT
TRBV4-3	TRBJ2-1	TRBD2	-	CASSQPGTSGRFEQFF	TGCGCCAGCAGCCAACCCGGGACTAGCGGGAGGTTTGAGCAGTTCTTC
TRBV6-6	TRBJ2-7	TRBD1	-	CASSYSTGGTYEQYF	TGTGCCAGCAGTTACTCGACAGGGGGCACCTACGAGCAGTACTTC
TRBV5-4	TRBJ2-5	-	-	CASSRETQYF	TGTGCCAGCAGTCGGGAGACCCAGTACTTC
TRBV30	TRBJ2-2	-	-	CAWAAGAGNTGELFF	TGTGCCTGGGCTGCCGGGGCCGGGAACACCGGGGAGCTGTTTTTT
TRBV5-8	TRBJ2-1	-	-	CAPARYNEQFF	TGTGCCCCCGCCCGTTACAATGAGCAGTTCTTC
TRBV5-5	TRBJ2-7	TRBD1	-	CASSHTDRVYEQYF	TGTGCCAGCAGCCATACCGACAGGGTCTACGAGCAGTACTTC
TRBV7-8	TRBJ2-4	-	-	CASSGRVGVGSLAKNIQYF	TGTGCCAGCAGCGGAAGGGTAGGGGTAGGCAGTCTAGCCAAAAACATTCAGTACTTC
TRBV28	TRBJ2-3	-	few	CASSSGRFLTDTQYF	TGTGCCAGCAGCTCAGGACGGTTCCTCACAGATACGCAGTATTTT
TRBV2	TRBJ1-6	TRBD1	few	CASTMGQGSPLHF	TGTGCCAGCACCATGGGACAGGGCTCACCCCTCCACTTT
TRBV11-2	TRBJ2-7	TRBD2	-	CASSRGGSYEQYF	TGTGCCAGCAGCCGCGGGGGCTCCTACGAGCAGTACTTC
TRBV12-5	TRBJ2-2	-	-	CASGLSATGILGGELFF	TGTGCTAGTGGTTTGTCGGCCACAGGGATTCTCGGCGGGGAGCTGTTTTTT
TRBV2	TRBJ2-7	TRBD2	-	CAIRGGEQYF	TGTGCCATTCGCGGGGGCGAGCAGTACTTC
TRBV5-1	TRBJ1-1	-	-	CASSLAHKGFSAEAFF	TGCGCCAGCAGCTTGGCCCATAAGGGTTTTTCCGCTGAAGCTTTCTTT
TRBV27	TRBJ2-7	TRBD1	few	CASSPGPGQFYEQYF	TGTGCCAGCAGTCCAGGGCCGGGACAGTTCTACGAGCAGTACTTC
TRBV7-7	TRBJ2-2	-	-	CASSPGAGSGELFF	TGTGCCAGCAGCCCAGGGGCAGGGTCCGGGGAGCTGTTTTTT
TRBV30	TRBJ2-5	TRBD2	-	CAWSGTNSAGGPRGDQYF	TGTGCCTGGAGTGGAACTAACTCAGCGGGGGGCCCTCGCGGTGACCAGTACTTC
TRBV6-5	TRBJ2-5	-	-	CASSGPGGLQETQYF	TGTGCCAGCAGTGGACCAGGCGGGCTACAAGAGACCCAGTACTTC
TRBV28	TRBJ2-7	-	-	CASSSQGMRYF	TGTGCCAGCAGTTCACAGGGAATGAGGTACTTC
TRBV6-1	TRBJ2-7	-	-	CASNGDPYEQYF	TGTGCCAGCAACGGGGACCCCTACGAGCAGTACTTC
TRBV7-9	TRBJ2-7	TRBD2	few	CASSLAGAIEQYF	TGTGCCAGCAGCTTGGCGGGAGCCATTGAGCAGTACTTC
TRBV27	TRBJ2-3	-	few	CASKRDPGTDTQYF	TGTGCCAGCAAAAGGGACCCGGGCACAGATACGCAGTATTTT
TRBV9	TRBJ1-1	-	-	CASSPNRDYTEAFF	TGTGCCAGCAGCCCAAACAGGGATTACACTGAAGCTTTCTTT
TRBV5-4	TRBJ2-1	-	-	CASSRGVEVLNEQFF	TGTGCCAGCAGCCGTGGGGTCGAGGTGTTGAATGAGCAGTTCTTC
TRBV6-5	TRBJ2-1	TRBD2	-	CASSYFSSGRGNEQFF	TGTGCCAGCAGTTACTTTTCTAGCGGGAGGGGAAATGAGCAGTTCTTC
TRBV28	TRBJ2-7	-	-	CASRRQQISYEQYF	TGTGCCAGCAGGAGACAGCAGATCTCCTACGAGCAGTACTTC
TRBV6-1	TRBJ1-6	TRBD1	-	CASASGQVYNSPLHF	TGTGCCAGCGCCTCGGGACAGGTCTATAATTCACCCCTCCACTTT
TRBV5-1	TRBJ2-7	TRBD1	-	CASSQGAREQYF	TGCGCCAGCAGCCAGGGGGCGCGGGAGCAGTACTTC
TRBV10-3	TRBJ2-7	-	-	CAISTQGTHSYEQYF	TGTGCCATCAGTACCCAGGGAACCCACTCCTACGAGCAGTACTTC
TRBV28	TRBJ1-2	-	-	CASSPLGPQGGYTF	TGTGCCAGCAGTCCCCTTGGGCCCCAGGGCGGCTACACCTTC
TRBV10-2	TRBJ1-2	-	-	CASSEGAQDSANYGYTF	TGCGCCAGCAGTGAAGGGGCCCAAGACTCAGCTAACTATGGCTACACCTTC
TRBV5-6	TRBJ1-5	-	-	CASSKDRNQPQHF	TGTGCCAGCAGCAAGGACAGAAATCAGCCCCAGCATTTT
TRBV27	TRBJ2-6	-	-	CASSSRFGQSGANVLTF	TGTGCCAGCAGCTCTCGTTTTGGGCAGTCTGGGGCCAACGTCCTGACTTTC
TRBV19	TRBJ1-2	-	-	CASSIKDAAYYGYTF	TGTGCCAGTAGTATAAAAGATGCGGCATACTATGGCTACACCTTC